The clone carrying this T cell receptor beta chain was seen a few times. The V end lost 5 bases, the J end lost 5 bases, and 18 bases lay between the germline ends. From germline, CDR1 is MDHEN and CDR2 SYDVKM. CDR3 length equals 15 residues. The sample is drawn from a study of blood T cells in healthy people across ages. It was with a sample-barcoded 5' primer and a J-beta primer mix that a second PCR of about 6 to 12 cycles was run. TCRdb called the 5' RACE reads again in MiXCR, with one record for every CDR3 protein. The repertoire consists of 2 million or so distinct CDR3 sequences, with around half occurring once and the leading ten covering approximately 2%.

The TCR comes from a woman aged 40 to 49 in good health. The genes are TRBV28 and TRBJ1-2, with D perhaps TRBD1 (5 bases). Sequencing was done on a sample of blood. The DNA for the CDR3 is TGTGCCAGCAGTCCCCGTGGGGGGGTTTGGTATGGCTACACCTTC. Its protein is CASSPRGGVWYGYTF.